Below, 28 T cell receptor beta chains from the same sample are listed, as sequenced in a study of blood T cells in healthy people across ages. A sample-barcoded 5' primer and a J-beta primer mix were used in a second PCR of about 6 to 12 cycles. One entry per CDR3 protein, called by TCRdb with MiXCR from the 5' RACE reads. This table holds almost 800,000 distinct CDR3 sequences, nearly 60% found once. The sequenced sample consisted of blood. The receptors shown here come from a man aged 25-45 years in good health.

V and J are TRBV20-1 and TRBJ2-1; a weak D match, TRBD2 (6 bases). Trimming took off 0 bases at V and 3 bases at J, with 18 bases between the two ends. Germline V gives CDR1 DFQATT, CDR2 SNEGSKA (reference sequence). The CDR3 covers 17 residues. The CDR3: CSARDLLRLASYNEQFF. The DNA of the CDR3 is TGCAGTGCTAGAGATCTCCTTCGGCTAGCGAGCTACAATGAGCAGTTCTTC.

The chain has TRBV7-2 and TRBJ1-2; 8 nucleotides align to TRBD1. Germline V gene lookup returns CDR1 SGHTA and CDR2 FQGNSA. This CDR3 spans 16 amino acids. After removal of 7 bases from V and 4 bases from J, the junction contained 14 bases not matched to a gene. The CDR3 DNA reads as TGTGCCAGCACCACTGGTCCCGCAGGGGGCGTCTATGGCTACACCTTC. Encoded protein: CASTTGPAGGVYGYTF.

There are a few counts of this clonotype. The CDR3 here is CASSQVREEKLFF. Here the CDR3 DNA reads TGTGCCAGCAGCCAAGTAAGGGAGGAAAAACTGTTTTTT. The chain uses TRBV4-2 and TRBJ1-4; D is uncertain. Germline V gives CDR1 LGHNA, CDR2 YNFKEQ. V was trimmed by 1 base and J by 8 bases, leaving 8 bases between them. This CDR3 contains 13 residues.

This clonotype was picked up one time. The chain joins TRBV7-2 to TRBJ2-3; weak D call: TRBD2 (7 bases). The CDR3 covers 15 residues. CDR1 SGHTA and CDR2 FQGNSA come from the germline V gene. The ends were cut back, 6 bases at V and 3 bases at J, with 16 bases in the middle. The chain's CDR3 is CASRGGGGPTDTQYF. Here the CDR3 DNA reads TGTGCCAGCAGGGGGGGGGGCGGTCCTACAGATACGCAGTATTTT. Full variable domain (outside the CDR3, taken from reference TRBV7-2 and TRBJ2-3): GAGVSQSPSNKVTEKGKDVELRCDPISGHTALYWYRQSLGQGLEFLIYFQGNSAPDKSGLPSDRFSAERTGGSVSTLTIQRTQQEDSAVYLCASRGGGGPTDTQYFGPGTRLTVL.

The chain joins TRBV18 to TRBJ2-5; D remains unclear. V was pared by 4 bases and J by 2 bases, with 11 bases between. This CDR3 is 14 amino acids long. Germline loops: CDR1 KGHSH, CDR2 LQKENI. The CDR3 DNA is TGTGCCAGCTCACTACGATACCCGCAAGAGACCCAGTACTTC. Encoded protein: CASSLRYPQETQYF.

This chain uses TRBV20-1 with TRBJ2-5; perhaps TRBD2 as D (6 bases). The V gene lost 0 bases and the J gene lost 2 bases, with 10 bases spanning the gap. This CDR3 has 14 residues. Per the germline V gene, CDR1 is DFQATT and CDR2 is SNEGSKA (reference sequence). Here the CDR3 DNA reads TGCAGTGCTAGAGATTGGAGGGTTCAAGAGACCCAGTACTTC. It is translated as CSARDWRVQETQYF.

The V call is TRBV13, the J call TRBJ2-1; a weak D match, TRBD2 (6 bases). The V end was cut by 3 bases, the J end by 9 bases, with 15 bases between. CDR3 length: 14 residues. Germline V gives CDR1 PRHDT, CDR2 FYEKMQ (reference sequence). CDR3 in DNA: TGTGCCAGCAGCTTGTCCGGGAGAGACATTGAGCAGTTCTTC. This sequence encodes CASSLSGRDIEQFF. The full variable domain, with the rest looked up from reference TRBV13 and TRBJ2-1, is AAGVIQSPRHLIKEKRETATLKCYPIPRHDTVYWYQQGPGQDPQFLISFYEKMQSDKGSIPDRFSAQQFSDYHSELNMSSLELGDSALYFCASSLSGRDIEQFFGPGTRLTVL.

The chain has TRBV6-6 and TRBJ2-5, with 10 bases that match TRBD2. From germline, CDR1 is MNHNY and CDR2 SVGAGI (reference sequence). The CDR3 loop spans 16 amino acids. Trimming removed 6 bases from V and 2 bases from J; junction bases left unmatched: 9. The CDR3 sequence is CASSRVTSGKQETQYF. The CDR3 DNA sequence: TGTGCCAGCAGCCGAGTCACTAGCGGGAAACAAGAGACCCAGTACTTC.

The genes are TRBV20-1 and TRBJ2-5, with D possibly TRBD1 on 5 matching bases. V was pared by 6 bases and J by 0 bases, with 14 bases between. Germline V gives CDR1 DFQATT, CDR2 SNEGSKA (reference sequence). CDR3 length: 14 residues. CDR3 region: CSATDRLYQETQYF. CDR3 bases: TGCAGTGCGACCGACAGACTGTACCAAGAGACCCAGTACTTC.

The chain uses TRBV7-2 and TRBJ2-5, with D unresolved. The CDR3 loop spans 12 amino acids. Germline V CDR1 and CDR2: SGHTA, FQGNSA. The V and J ends lost 5 bases and 4 bases respectively, with 8 bases between them. In nucleotides, the CDR3 is TGTGCCAGCAGCCTTCAAGTAGAGACCCAGTACTTC. This translates into CASSLQVETQYF.

CDR3 nucleotides: TGTGCCAGCAGTCCCGGGACACAAGCCTACGAGCAGTACTTC. Amino acid sequence: CASSPGTQAYEQYF. The gene calls are TRBV12-3 or TRBV12-4 and TRBJ2-7; possibly TRBD1 for D (6 bases). Deletions cut 5 bases from V and 2 bases from J, with 13 bases between. This CDR3 comprises 14 residues.

This chain connects TRBV25-1 to TRBJ1-2; D remains ambiguous. V lost 5 bases and J lost 2, with 12 bases in between. Germline loops: CDR1 MGHDK, CDR2 SYGVNS. CDR3 length: 14 amino acids. As DNA, the CDR3 is TGTGCCAGCAGTCAAGCCGGGCTCAACTATGGCTACACCTTC. Its protein is CASSQAGLNYGYTF.

This clonotype was found a few times. The chain employs TRBV10-3 and TRBJ2-4; no clear D. Matching the DNA end better, TRBJ2-5 makes the J call doubtful. Germline V CDR1 and CDR2: ENHRY, SYGVKD. This CDR3 is built from 13 residues. The DNA for the CDR3 is TGTGCCATACGGAGAGGTCTGCAAGAGACCCAGTACTTC. Encoded protein: CAIRRGLQETQYF.

J is TRBJ2-7 and V is TRBV28, with a weak D call TRBD2 (5 bases). CDR3 length: 13 amino acids. Trimming cost V 6 bases and J 2 bases, with 11 bases left between them. In germline, CDR1 is MDHEN, CDR2 SYDVKM. The CDR3 DNA follows: TGTGCCAGCAGAGAGCCGGGGACCTACGAGCAGTACTTC. Amino acid sequence: CASREPGTYEQYF.

The chain couples TRBV19 to TRBJ2-6, with 7 bases aligning to TRBD1. The germline CDR1 and CDR2 sequences are LNHDA and SQIVND (reference sequence). This CDR3 contains 17 residues. The ends lost 3 bases at V and 2 bases at J; junction bases unmatched: 7. For the CDR3, the DNA is TGTGCCAGTAGTATTTCCCGAACAGGGGCTGGGGCCAACGTCCTGACTTTC. It yields the protein CASSISRTGAGANVLTF.

This clonotype was seen many times. The chain joins TRBV13 to TRBJ2-5, with 9 bases that match TRBD2. The trim removed 6 bases at V and 4 bases at J, leaving 0 bases unmatched. The CDR3 spans 12 residues. Germline V lookup: CDR1 PRHDT, CDR2 FYEKMQ (reference sequence). DNA for the CDR3: TGTGCCAGCAGAGCGGGAGGAGAGACCCAGTACTTC. Amino acid sequence: CASRAGGETQYF.

The count of this clonotype is one. The chain carries TRBV20-1 and TRBJ2-5, with D possibly matching TRBD1 (5 bases). The CDR3 length is 14 residues. V lost 2 bases, J lost 11 bases, and 21 bases lay in between. Germline V gives CDR1 DFQATT, CDR2 SNEGSKA (reference sequence). This CDR3 reads CSARNLGRVDEQYF. CDR3 nucleotide sequence: TGCAGTGCTAGAAATTTGGGCAGGGTGGATGAGCAGTACTTC.

The CDR3 bases are TGTGCCAGCAGTCTGACAGGGGAGGGGTGGGTCAAAAACATTCAGTACTTC. This sequence encodes CASSLTGEGWVKNIQYF. This chain links TRBV6-1 with TRBJ2-4; TRBD1 is a possible D gene (8 bases). V gave up 5 bases and J gave up 3 bases, with 20 bases separating them. The CDR3 totals 17 residues. Germline assignment: CDR1 MNHNS and CDR2 SASEGT.

The gene calls are TRBV5-1 and TRBJ2-5; tentative D call: TRBD2 (5 bases). The J call is in doubt because the DNA end fits TRBJ2-7 better. The CDR3 spans 14 residues. Germline values: CDR1 SGHRS, CDR2 YFSETQ. The CDR3, as DNA: TGCGCCAGCAGCCCCTCATGGTACGGGGACGAGCAGTACTTC. Translating it yields CASSPSWYGDEQYF.

This clonotype was seen a handful of times. The chain couples TRBV10-3 to TRBJ1-2; maybe TRBD1 (6 bases). Looked up from germline, CDR1 is ENHRY and CDR2 is SYGVKD. The ends were cut back, 0 bases at V and 7 bases at J, with 15 bases in the middle. There are 15 residues in the CDR3. The CDR3 coding sequence is TGTGCCATCAGTGAGTCGCCAGGGGAACTCGGTGGCTACACCTTC. It codes for CAISESPGELGGYTF.

This clonotype was observed a few times. V gene TRBV5-1 combines with J gene TRBJ2-3, with a weak D call TRBD2 (5 bases). The V end was cut by 0 bases, the J end by 0 bases, with 17 bases between. Germline V CDR1 and CDR2: SGHRS, YFSETQ. The CDR3 runs to 18 residues. The CDR3 sequence is CASSLEGDLRTSTDTQYF. CDR3 nucleotide sequence: TGCGCCAGCAGCTTGGAGGGAGACCTCCGGACCAGCACAGATACGCAGTATTTT.

With regard to this clonotype: This may stem from a read error, because a much larger clone lies one nucleotide away. The CDR3 DNA reads as TGCAGTGCTAGAGATAGCGGGAGGAAACACGGTGAGCAGTTCTTC. This codes for CSARDSGRKHGEQFF. The chain uses TRBV20-1 and TRBJ2-1; 10 nucleotides match TRBD2. The germline CDR1 and CDR2 sequences are DFQATT and SNEGSKA (reference sequence). J gave up 9 bases and V 0 bases, and 8 bases lay outside the gene matches. The CDR3 covers 15 residues.

In its sample, this clonotype was seen a few times. This chain links TRBV6-6 with TRBJ2-5; a possible D gene is TRBD2 (6 bases). The germline V gene encodes CDR1 MNHNY and CDR2 SVGAGI (reference sequence). The V and J ends lost 2 bases and 9 bases respectively, with 22 bases between them. This CDR3 is 16 amino acids long. The CDR3 loop is CASSYEAAGGGLAQYF. The CDR3 DNA reads TGTGCCAGCAGTTACGAGGCTGCCGGGGGTGGTTTGGCCCAGTACTTC.

This clonotype was recorded once. The J gene is TRBJ1-2, the V gene TRBV7-2, with 12 nucleotides matching TRBD1. Germline V gene sequence: CDR1 SGHTA, CDR2 FQGNSA. This CDR3 comprises 15 residues. V dropped 5 bases and J dropped 10; count of bases not matched to a gene: 11. The CDR3: CASSPTGTGGSTYTF. For the CDR3, the DNA is TGTGCCAGCAGCCCGACCGGGACAGGGGGCTCAACCTACACCTTC.

The chain recombines TRBV7-8 with TRBJ2-5, with D hard to call. The CDR3 runs 18 residues. Germline loops: CDR1 SGHVS, CDR2 FQNEAQ. The V end was cut by 5 bases, the J end by 3 bases, with 25 bases between. In DNA, the CDR3 is TGTGCCAGCAGCCTTAGTAGACTTCGACCCCATCCGAAAGAGACCCAGTACTTC. This gives the protein CASSLSRLRPHPKETQYF.

V is TRBV6-5 and J is TRBJ2-7; perhaps TRBD1 as D (5 bases). The V end lost 10 bases, the J end lost 1 base, and 17 bases lay between the germline ends. The CDR3 runs 14 residues. From germline, CDR1 is MNHEY and CDR2 SVGAGI. CDR3 sequence: CATRQPTSSYEQYF. The CDR3 DNA is TGTGCCACCCGACAGCCGACTTCTTCCTACGAGCAGTACTTC.

This chain connects TRBV7-9 to TRBJ1-1; D remains ambiguous. This CDR3 is 13 amino acids long. Germline values: CDR1 SEHNR, CDR2 FQNEAQ (reference sequence). Trimming cost V 3 bases and J 6 bases, with 11 bases left between them. The CDR3 region is CASSFDTGAEAFF. The CDR3 bases are TGTGCCAGCAGCTTCGACACCGGGGCTGAAGCTTTCTTT.

The CDR3 coding sequence is TGTGCCAGCAGCCAAGATCACGTCTTGGTGGGGGAGCAGTACTTC. This encodes CASSQDHVLVGEQYF. The chain combines TRBV3-1 with TRBJ2-7; no definite D call. The CDR3 spans 15 residues. The germline V gene has CDR1 LGHDT and CDR2 YNNKEL (reference sequence). V was trimmed by 0 bases and J by 7 bases, leaving 16 bases between them.